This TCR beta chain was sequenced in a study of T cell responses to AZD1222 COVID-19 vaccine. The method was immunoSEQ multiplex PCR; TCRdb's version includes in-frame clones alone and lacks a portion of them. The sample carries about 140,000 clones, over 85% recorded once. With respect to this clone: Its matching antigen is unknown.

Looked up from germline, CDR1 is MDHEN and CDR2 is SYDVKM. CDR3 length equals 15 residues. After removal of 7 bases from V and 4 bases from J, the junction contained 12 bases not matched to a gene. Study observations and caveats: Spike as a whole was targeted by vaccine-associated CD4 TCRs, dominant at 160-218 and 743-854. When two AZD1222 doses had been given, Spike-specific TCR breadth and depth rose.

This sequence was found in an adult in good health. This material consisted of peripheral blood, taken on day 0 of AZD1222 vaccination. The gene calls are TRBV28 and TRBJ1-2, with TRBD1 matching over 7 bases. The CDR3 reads CASTLQGTGTYGYTF. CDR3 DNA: TGTGCCAGCACCCTACAGGGGACGGGAACCTATGGCTACACCTTC.